These T cell receptor beta chains were read from a single sample in a study of blood T cells in healthy people across ages. TCRdb used MiXCR to reprocess the 5' RACE reads, holding one entry per CDR3 protein. This repertoire shows 650,000 to 800,000 distinct CDR3 sequences, approximately 44% found once; its top ten account for around 21%. Sequenced sample: blood. Receptors were obtained from a man aged 55-75 years in good health. CDR3s include the opening cysteine and the closing phenylalanine or tryptophan. D genes are given only for firm matches. Clone size is given for some rows only: seen once, a few or many times, or a class if the clone is expanded.

cdr3_aa cdr3_nt j_call d_call clone_size v_call
CASSLPAGPSYNEQFF TGTGCCAGCAGCTTACCGGCGGGACCATCCTACAATGAGCAGTTCTTC TRBJ2-1 . . TRBV7-8
CASSGPQGGGYTF TGTGCCAGCAGTGGACCTCAGGGAGGTGGCTACACCTTC TRBJ1-2 . few TRBV6-1
CASSPQGGNYNSPLHF TGTGCCAGCAGCCCACAGGGGGGCAACTATAATTCACCCCTCCACTTT TRBJ1-6 TRBD1 . TRBV28
CASSLRGRNEKLFF TGTGCCAGCAGTCTCCGGGGCCGAAATGAAAAACTGTTTTTT TRBJ1-4 . . TRBV12-3/TRBV12-4
CASSLSARGWNQPQHF TGTGCCAGCAGTTTATCGGCCAGGGGCTGGAATCAGCCCCAGCATTTT TRBJ1-5 . . TRBV27
CATRDRGLSGANVLTF TGTGCCACCCGGGACAGGGGACTCTCTGGGGCCAACGTCCTGACTTTC TRBJ2-6 TRBD1 . TRBV6-2/TRBV6-3
CAGSLAGDRSQGYTF TGCGCCGGCAGCTTGGCCGGGGACAGAAGTCAAGGCTACACCTTC TRBJ1-2 TRBD1 . TRBV5-1
CASSLDVQGNTEAFF TGCGCCAGCAGCCTCGACGTACAGGGGAACACTGAAGCTTTCTTT TRBJ1-1 . . TRBV4-3
CSAGTGISGANVLTF TGCAGTGCCGGGACAGGGATCTCTGGGGCCAACGTCCTGACTTTC TRBJ2-6 TRBD1 . TRBV20-1
CASSSVGGSRYGYTF TGTGCCAGCAGCTCAGTGGGCGGCAGCCGCTATGGCTACACCTTC TRBJ1-2 . few TRBV7-2
CASSLAGAHEQYF TGTGCCAGCAGCTTAGCAGGGGCACACGAGCAGTACTTC TRBJ2-7 . . TRBV7-9
CSGGGGYNEQFF TGCAGTGGAGGCGGGGGGTACAATGAGCAGTTCTTC TRBJ2-1 TRBD2 few TRBV20-1
CASSVPGQGNEKLFF TGTGCCAGCAGTGTCCCCGGACAGGGGAATGAAAAACTGTTTTTT TRBJ1-4 TRBD1 . TRBV6-6
CASSQQIDRQETQYF TGCGCCAGCAGCCAACAAATAGACAGGCAAGAGACCCAGTACTTC TRBJ2-5 . . TRBV4-1
CASSPTPTRGGIQYF TGTGCCAGCAGCCCTACACCTACGAGGGGCGGCATTCAGTACTTC TRBJ2-4 . . TRBV7-9
CASRPTGTAPYNEQFF TGTGCCAGCAGACCCACCGGGACGGCCCCCTACAATGAGCAGTTCTTC TRBJ2-1 . . TRBV11-2
CASSQLARGDYGYTF TGCGCCAGCAGCCAACTCGCCAGGGGGGACTATGGCTACACCTTC TRBJ1-2 TRBD1 . TRBV4-1
CASSPGQVGGYTF TGTGCCAGCTCACCAGGACAGGTCGGAGGCTACACCTTC TRBJ1-2 TRBD1 . TRBV18